The present T cell receptor (beta chain) was sequenced within a study of regulatory T cells in long-lasting Graves disease. Library construction for TCR beta used iRepertoire HTBI primers and Arm-PCR of CDR3 regions. Via MiXCR, TCRdb re-called the multiplex PCR reads, giving one row per CDR3 protein. The sample has over 350,000 distinct CDR3 sequences, around 20% seen once; the top ten hold more than 20%. In germline, CDR1 is MNHNS, CDR2 SASEGT. The V segment lost 8 bases and the J segment 9 bases; nucleotides outside the gene matches: 13. The CDR3 loop spans 13 amino acids. Time point specified: persistent/refractory GD, antithyroid drugs over 5 years with positive TRAb. Scientists built the TCR library using RNA that was extracted from PBMCs.

This receptor was taken from a female donor with Graves disease. Sequencing used peripheral blood mononuclear cells (PBMCs), obtained when the disease was refractory, from a patient treated with antithyroid drugs. The V and J genes are TRBV6-1 and TRBJ2-7, with 7 bases that match TRBD1. In DNA, the CDR3 is TGTGCCAGCTCACGGGACAGCTACCGGGGGCAGTACTTC. Translation gives CASSRDSYRGQYF.